This T cell receptor (beta chain) was found in a study of T-cell memory formation after mild COVID-19. The CDR3 is 15 amino acids. Germline lookup yields CDR1 LGHNA and CDR2 YNFKEQ. Trimming pared 1 base from V and 2 bases from J, leaving 11 bases between. Whole-study results and caveats: There were some responding clones in pre-infection memory, which suggested that cross-reactive memory had joined. Largely, contracting CD4+ clones fell within CM and EM, and contracting CD8+ clones within EMRA.

This clonotype appeared many times. Its target is unknown. TCRdb reanalysed the 5' RACE reads using MiXCR and keeps one entry per CDR3 protein. The sample records about 190,000 distinct CDR3 sequences, 15% to 20% being singletons. Material for sequencing was PBMCs or a T cell subset sorted from them (not recorded which). The clonotype originates from an adult woman who had mild COVID-19 (a few samples of this study predate the infection). Cell type and time point are not known. The V call is TRBV4-2, the J call TRBJ2-5, with D hard to call. The CDR3 bases are TGTGCCAGCAGCCAAGGCAATAGCAGACAAGAGACCCAGTACTTC. Protein sequence: CASSQGNSRQETQYF.